These 29 T cell receptor beta chains came from one sample sequenced in a study of T-cell reconstitution after alpha-beta-depleted transplantation in children. Unique molecular identifiers were used in preparing the TCRbeta library. From the PCR reads, TCRdb called clonotypes with MiXCR, one entry per CDR3 protein. The sample shows 540,000 or so distinct CDR3 sequences, 23% of them seen only once. Material: PBMCs, mostly from graft donor cells, obtained 360 days after TCRalphabeta/CD19-depleted stem cell transplant. These receptors were obtained from a boy in the first two years of life who had a stem cell transplant for acute myeloid leukemia, so the T cells may come from the graft donor.

This clonotype was seen at least ten times. The chain uses TRBV7-6 and TRBJ2-1; D is unclear. Between the trimmed V and J ends, which lost 4 bases and 0 bases, there was a span of 7 bases. Germline CDR1 is SGHVS and CDR2 is FNYEAQ. This CDR3 region has 14 residues. The CDR3 sequence: CASSSTGSYNEQFF. The CDR3 DNA reads as TGTGCCAGCAGCTCGACGGGCTCCTACAATGAGCAGTTCTTC.

The chain has TRBV4-2 and TRBJ1-5, with a weak D call TRBD1 (6 bases). Trimming took 4 bases from V and 3 from J, leaving 10 bases between them. The germline V gene encodes CDR1 LGHNA and CDR2 YNFKEQ. The CDR3 length is 14 residues. DNA of the CDR3: TGTGCCAGCAGCCGAAAGGGGGACAATCAGCCCCAGCATTTT. This codes for CASSRKGDNQPQHF.

The V call is TRBV7-9, the J call TRBJ2-7; D assignment may be TRBD1 or TRBD2 (5 bases each). The ends were cut back, 4 bases at V and 10 bases at J, with 23 bases in the middle. Germline V CDR1 and CDR2: SEHNR, FQNEAQ (reference sequence). The CDR3 is 15 amino acids. In nucleotides, the CDR3 is TGTGCCAGCAGCTATGACGGGGCCCTCGAAGGGTATCAGTACTTC. Translation gives CASSYDGALEGYQYF.

This clonotype was detected only a few times. The V and J genes are TRBV29-1 and TRBJ1-1; TRBD1 matches at 7 bases. CDR3 length equals 13 residues. Trimming at V came to 6 bases and at J to 3 bases, leaving 7 bases not matched to a gene. The V gene's germline CDR1 is SQVTM and CDR2 ANQGSEA. The CDR3 loop reads CSVLKGAYTEAFF. The DNA of the CDR3 is TGCAGCGTCCTCAAGGGGGCCTACACTGAAGCTTTCTTT.

J is TRBJ2-7 and V is TRBV12-3 or TRBV12-4; TRBD1 matches at 7 bases. This CDR3 spans 15 amino acids. The junction had 11 bases not matched to a gene; V was cut back by 6 bases and J by 3 bases. CDR3 sequence reads: CASSQTGQGDYEQYF. CDR3 in DNA: TGTGCCAGCAGCCAAACCGGGCAGGGGGACTACGAGCAGTACTTC.

This clonotype has at least ten counts. The J gene is TRBJ2-2, the V gene TRBV6-1; D is unresolved. Germline assignment: CDR1 MNHNS and CDR2 SASEGT. The ends were cut back, 6 bases at V and 2 bases at J, with 7 bases in the middle. The CDR3 runs 13 residues. CDR3 in DNA: TGTGCCAGCAGGGTAACAAACACCGGGGAGCTGTTTTTT. This codes for CASRVTNTGELFF.

The table lists this clonotype with many counts. The rearrangement links TRBV29-1 to TRBJ2-1, with TRBD2 identical over 8 bases. The CDR3 spans 13 residues. The germline V gene has CDR1 SQVTM and CDR2 ANQGSEA. The ends lost 8 bases at V and 4 bases at J; junction bases unmatched: 7. CDR3: CSIGGASYNEQFF. The CDR3 DNA reads as TGCAGCATCGGGGGGGCCTCTTACAATGAGCAGTTCTTC.

V gene TRBV19 combines with J gene TRBJ2-2; TRBD1 or TRBD2 may be the D gene (5 bases each). This CDR3 has 16 residues. V dropped 5 bases and J dropped 1 base, with 14 bases sitting between them. CDR1 is LNHDA and CDR2 is SQIVND in the germline V gene (reference sequence). The DNA for the CDR3 is TGTGCCAGTAGTCTCGGGACGGGCGGGAACACCGGGGAGCTGTTTTTT. Translated: CASSLGTGGNTGELFF.

V usage is TRBV2 and J usage is TRBJ1-2, with a weak D call TRBD1 (5 bases). V was pared by 7 bases and J by 7 bases, with 16 bases between. The CDR3 is 13 residues long. CDR1 is SNHLY and CDR2 is FYNNEI in the germline V gene. In DNA, the CDR3 is TGTGCCAGCAAGGGGAACTCCCTAGGTGGCTACACCTTC. This sequence encodes CASKGNSLGGYTF.

This clonotype was seen ten or more times. The CDR3 loop reads CASSLLAGAADTQYF. CDR3 nucleotide sequence: TGTGCCAGCAGCCTACTAGCGGGGGCGGCAGATACGCAGTATTTT. The gene calls are TRBV7-2 and TRBJ2-3, with 11 bases that match TRBD2. Germline V lookup: CDR1 SGHTA, CDR2 FQGNSA. The V and J ends lost 5 bases and 4 bases, in that order; junction bases with no gene match: 5. There are 15 residues in the CDR3.

This clonotype appeared many times. The chain couples TRBV29-1 to TRBJ2-5; 8 bases fit TRBD1. The junction had 3 bases not matched to a gene; V was cut back by 7 bases and J by 2 bases. The CDR3 runs 12 residues. CDR1 and CDR2 (germline): SQVTM, ANQGSEA. CDR3 sequence reads: CSGTGGQETQYF. In nucleotides, the CDR3 is TGCAGCGGCACAGGGGGACAAGAGACCCAGTACTTC.

V and J are TRBV6-5 and TRBJ1-1; the D gene is possibly TRBD1 (5 bases). Germline V CDR1 and CDR2: MNHEY, SVGAGI. V lost 2 bases and J lost 11, with 15 bases in between. This CDR3 is 13 amino acids long. The CDR3 is CASSYMGLRDAFF. CDR3 DNA: TGTGCCAGCAGTTACATGGGGCTACGTGATGCTTTCTTT.

This clonotype was counted ten times or more. V is TRBV6-2 or TRBV6-3 and J is TRBJ1-4; TRBD1 might be the D (5 bases). Per germline, CDR1 MNHEY and CDR2 SVGEGT. The germline V and J ends were trimmed by 2 bases and 2 bases, with 9 bases remaining between them. This CDR3 region has 15 residues. The CDR3 spells CASSYRGTTNEKLFF. CDR3 nucleotides: TGTGCCAGCAGTTACCGGGGGACTACTAATGAAAAACTGTTTTTT.

The V and J genes are TRBV25-1 and TRBJ2-1; the match to TRBD2 covers 7 bases. This CDR3 has 17 amino acids. V lost 1 base to trimming and J lost 6 bases; unmatched junction nucleotides: 12. Germline lookup yields CDR1 MGHDK and CDR2 SYGVNS. The CDR3 region is CASSEFGIGREVNEQFF. The CDR3 nucleotides read TGTGCCAGCAGTGAATTCGGTATAGGGAGGGAGGTCAATGAGCAGTTCTTC.

This clonotype has more than one count but fewer than ten. This rearrangement joins TRBV13 to TRBJ2-3, with D possibly TRBD2 on 5 matching bases. The CDR3 extends over 15 amino acids. V was shortened by 0 bases and J by 1 base, with 8 bases between the two germline ends. CDR1 is PRHDT, CDR2 FYEKMQ, per germline (reference sequence). The CDR3 region is CASSLGDGGTDTQYF. The CDR3 DNA sequence: TGTGCCAGCAGCTTAGGAGACGGGGGCACAGATACGCAGTATTTT.

This clonotype was counted between two and nine times. This chain connects TRBV6-1 to TRBJ2-1; 7 bases fit TRBD1. Germline V gene lookup returns CDR1 MNHNS and CDR2 SASEGT. Trimming removed 3 bases from V and 6 bases from J; junction bases left unmatched: 8. This CDR3 has 15 amino acids. The chain's CDR3 is CASSERQGVTNEQFF. The CDR3 DNA reads as TGTGCCAGCAGTGAGAGGCAGGGGGTTACCAATGAGCAGTTCTTC.

The genes are TRBV15 and TRBJ1-4; 11 positions agree with TRBD1. V was pared by 8 bases and J by 7 bases, with 3 bases of the junction left unmatched. The length of the CDR3 is 13 residues. Germline CDR1 LNHNV, CDR2 YYDKDF (reference sequence). The CDR3 nucleotides are TGTGCCACCTCCGGGACAGGGGGTGAAAAACTGTTTTTT. Translation gives CATSGTGGEKLFF.

The chain joins TRBV7-6 to TRBJ1-1; 8 nucleotides line up with TRBD1. V shed 5 bases, J shed 5 bases, and the junction held 7 bases outside the gene matches. Germline-derived CDR1 and CDR2 are SGHVS and FNYEAQ. The CDR3 runs to 14 residues. The CDR3 DNA reads as TGTGCCAGCAGCCCCCGGACAGGGCGGACTGAAGCTTTCTTT. It yields the protein CASSPRTGRTEAFF.

This clonotype was counted ten times or more. The V call is TRBV4-2, the J call TRBJ2-1; TRBD2 matches at 9 bases. Trimming took 1 base from V and 7 from J; bases not matched to a gene: 11. Per germline, CDR1 LGHNA and CDR2 YNFKEQ. The CDR3 is made up of 17 amino acids. DNA of the CDR3: TGTGCCAGCAGCCAAGGTGGAGCGCGGGGGGGCCCTAATGAGCAGTTCTTC. Translated: CASSQGGARGGPNEQFF.

The CDR3 DNA sequence: TGCAGCGTTGTCAAGGGCAGGGGTGGCGAAAAACTGTTTTTT. Translation gives CSVVKGRGGEKLFF. The rearrangement uses TRBV29-1 and TRBJ1-4; D perhaps matches TRBD1 (6 bases). Germline V lookup: CDR1 SQVTM, CDR2 ANQGSEA. The V end was cut by 4 bases, the J end by 8 bases, with 17 bases between. The CDR3 length is 14 residues.

The V call is TRBV7-9, the J call TRBJ2-1, with D hard to call. V was cut by 5 bases and J by 3 bases, with 11 bases left in between. The length of the CDR3 is 14 residues. The germline V gene has CDR1 SEHNR and CDR2 FQNEAQ (reference sequence). The CDR3 loop reads CASSTQANYNEQFF. For the CDR3, the DNA is TGTGCCAGCAGCACTCAAGCAAACTACAATGAGCAGTTCTTC.

The rearrangement links TRBV6-5 to TRBJ2-5; D unclear. The germline V gene has CDR1 MNHEY and CDR2 SVGAGI. V dropped 0 bases and J dropped 0 bases, with 14 bases sitting between them. The CDR3 length is 17 residues. CDR3 bases: TGTGCCAGCAGTTACTCGATCCTAGACTGGTACCAAGAGACCCAGTACTTC. This encodes CASSYSILDWYQETQYF.

This clonotype has a handful of counts. This chain uses TRBV7-2 with TRBJ2-3; D possibly corresponds to TRBD2 (7 bases). The CDR3 is made up of 16 amino acids. Germline-derived CDR1 and CDR2 are SGHTA and FQGNSA. The V end lost 0 bases, the J end lost 3 bases, and 13 bases lay between the germline ends. This chain's CDR3 is CASSLAGGHRTDTQYF. CDR3 sequence (DNA): TGTGCCAGCAGCTTAGCGGGGGGGCATCGTACAGATACGCAGTATTTT.

This clonotype was seen repeatedly, ten times or more. The rearrangement links TRBV29-1 to TRBJ1-1, with a weak D call TRBD1 (5 bases). Germline CDR1 reads SQVTM; CDR2 reads ANQGSEA. The CDR3 is 15 amino acids. Trimming shortened V by 2 bases and J by 1 base, and 14 bases separated the two germline ends. This chain's CDR3 is CSVERPGLTNTEAFF. DNA for the CDR3: TGCAGCGTTGAACGTCCAGGGCTTACGAACACTGAAGCTTTCTTT.

J is TRBJ2-1 and V is TRBV2; the match to TRBD1 covers 9 bases. V gave up 4 bases and J gave up 3 bases; unmatched junction bases: 7. The CDR3 contains 16 residues. CDR1 SNHLY and CDR2 FYNNEI come from the germline V gene. CDR3 amino acids: CASSAPGTGLYNEQFF. DNA for the CDR3: TGTGCCAGCAGTGCCCCCGGGACAGGGCTCTACAATGAGCAGTTCTTC.

This clonotype was seen a few times. This chain joins TRBV12-3 or TRBV12-4 and TRBJ2-7, with TRBD1 matching over 10 bases. The V and J ends lost 2 bases and 0 bases, in that order; junction bases with no gene match: 10. This CDR3 has 18 residues. CDR3 bases: TGTGCCAGCAGTTTAAGGGGACAGGGGCTGGGTAGCTCCTACGAGCAGTACGTC. Translated, it gives CASSLRGQGLGSSYEQYV.

The gene calls are TRBV12-3 or TRBV12-4 and TRBJ1-5; D gene ambiguous. V dropped 2 bases and J dropped 6 bases, with 8 bases sitting between them. This CDR3 has 13 residues. This CDR3 reads CASSLWGVQPQHF. Written as DNA, the CDR3 is TGTGCCAGCAGTTTATGGGGAGTTCAGCCCCAGCATTTT.

This clonotype was counted at least ten times. The chain recombines TRBV20-1 with TRBJ1-1, with a weak D call TRBD1 (6 bases). Trimming left V 8 bases short and J 4 bases short, with 17 bases between. The germline CDR1 and CDR2 sequences are DFQATT and SNEGSKA (reference sequence). This CDR3 spans 13 amino acids. CDR3 nucleotide sequence: TGCAGTCCCGCTAGGGGGGATCTCACTGAAGCTTTCTTT. Translation: CSPARGDLTEAFF.

With regard to this clonotype: This may stem from a read error, because a much larger clone lies one nucleotide away. The V call is TRBV20-1, the J call TRBJ2-1; 10 nucleotides match TRBD2. CDR1 DFQATT and CDR2 SNEGSKA come from the germline V gene (reference sequence). This CDR3 has 17 residues. The CDR3 coding sequence is TGCTGTGCTAGAGGAGCATCCTTGGGACTAGCGAACAATGAGCAGTTCTTC. As protein: CCARGASLGLANNEQFF.